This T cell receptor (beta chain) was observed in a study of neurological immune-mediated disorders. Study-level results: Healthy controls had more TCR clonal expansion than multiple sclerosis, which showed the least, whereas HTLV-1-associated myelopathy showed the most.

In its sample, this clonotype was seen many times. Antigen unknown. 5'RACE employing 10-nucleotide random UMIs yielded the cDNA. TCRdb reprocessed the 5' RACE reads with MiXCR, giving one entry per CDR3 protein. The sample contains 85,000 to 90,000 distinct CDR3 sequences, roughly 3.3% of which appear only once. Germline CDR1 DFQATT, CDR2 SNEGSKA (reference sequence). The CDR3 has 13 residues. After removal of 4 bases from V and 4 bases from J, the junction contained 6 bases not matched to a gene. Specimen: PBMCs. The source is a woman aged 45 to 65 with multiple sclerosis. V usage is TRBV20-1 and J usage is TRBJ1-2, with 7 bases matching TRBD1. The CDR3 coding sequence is TGCAGTGCTATCCTGGACAGGTCCTATGGCTACACCTTC. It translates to CSAILDRSYGYTF.